The entry below gives a single T cell receptor beta chain sequence along with its context. The antigen remains unidentified. Per germline, CDR1 MNHEY and CDR2 SVGEGT. The CDR3 sequence is 13 residues long. Deletions cut 2 bases from V and 4 bases from J, with 6 bases between. The data are from a study of T cell responses to AZD1222 COVID-19 vaccine. Study findings and constraints: Donors were mostly white British, more females; clonal diversity possibly underestimated. Two doses of AZD1222 preceded a rise in Spike-specific TCR breadth and depth. Distributed over spike, vaccine-associated CD4 TCRs predominated at 160-218 and 743-854. Nearly half of spike-specific TCRs reportedly target variant regions that are unmutated in the B.1.351 and B.1.1.7 variants.

Method: immunoSEQ multiplex PCR; TCRdb's copy keeps in-frame clones and lacks some. Of about 79,000 clones listed, 70% to 90% were seen once; the top ten hold approximately 22%. The chain uses TRBV6-2 or TRBV6-3 and TRBJ2-1, with TRBD1 as a possible D gene (6 bases). Here the sequenced sample was peripheral blood, taken on day 0 of AZD1222 vaccination. This TCR was recovered from an adult in good health. The CDR3 bases are TGTGCCAGCAGTTACGGACAGTACAATGAGCAGTTCTTC. Translating it yields CASSYGQYNEQFF.